Given below is one TCR beta chain in context. The CDR3 sequence is 14 residues long. In germline, CDR1 is SGHNT, CDR2 YYREEE (reference sequence). J was trimmed by 5 bases and V by 4 bases; bases with no gene match: 7. As originally analysed: Reference gene primer amplification yielded estimated nucleated cell counts. Clones were sequenced by immunoSEQ multiplex PCR, and TCRdb holds only the in-frame ones, with some missing. That table gives V, J and clone size, and the DNA gave D and trimming. The profile covers around 130,000 clones, with 70% to 90% appearing a single time and under 6.5% taken by the ten largest. This specimen belongs to a study of blood T cell repertoires in COVID-19. Study summary: Samples taken during acute and convalescent COVID-19 were collected in the United States, Italy and Spain. From T cells, B-cell-depleted T cells, or PBMCs came the material, which was cDNA or gDNA.

This chain links TRBV5-4 with TRBJ2-5; 8 nucleotides align to TRBD2. This TCR derives from a human donor in a cohort sampled during active COVID-19. Sequencing was performed on peripheral blood. CDR3 DNA: TGTGCCAGCAGCGTGACTAGCGCTCGGGAGACCCAGTACTTC. Its protein is CASSVTSARETQYF.